These T cell receptor beta chains were read from a single sample in a study of OX40 agonist ivuxolimab in advanced cancers. Generated by immunoSEQ multiplex PCR, the TCRdb table keeps only in-frame clones and is missing some. The sample has about 77,000 clones, around nine tenths seen once; the top ten hold roughly 5.8%. Specimen: CD4+ or CD8+ T cells sorted from blood, collected in a trial of the OX40 agonist ivuxolimab. Every receptor here comes from an adult with an advanced solid tumor such as melanoma, head and neck, liver or kidney cancer. Each CDR3 is given with its conserved first and last residue. Each record gives: V gene, D gene, J gene, clone size, CDR3 protein, CDR3 DNA. D genes are given only for firm matches. Clone sizes are given selectively: once, few, many, or a class where the clone is expanded.

v_call: TRBV28
d_call: .
j_call: TRBJ2-7
clone_size: .
cdr3_aa: CASRSDFYEQYF
cdr3_nt: TGTGCCAGCAGGTCGGATTTCTACGAGCAGTACTTC

v_call: TRBV10-1
d_call: .
j_call: TRBJ1-5
clone_size: .
cdr3_aa: CASSESGDRFHQPQHF
cdr3_nt: TGCGCCAGCAGTGAGTCTGGCGACAGGTTCCATCAGCCCCAGCATTTT

v_call: TRBV6-5
d_call: .
j_call: TRBJ1-5
clone_size: .
cdr3_aa: CASSYRGGGGQPQHF
cdr3_nt: TGTGCCAGCAGTTACCGGGGGGGTGGTGGTCAGCCCCAGCATTTT

v_call: TRBV18
d_call: TRBD1
j_call: TRBJ2-3
clone_size: .
cdr3_aa: CASSPRTGFGTDTQYF
cdr3_nt: TGTGCCAGCTCACCAAGGACAGGGTTCGGCACAGATACGCAGTATTTT

v_call: TRBV19
d_call: .
j_call: TRBJ2-3
clone_size: .
cdr3_aa: CASSPGGRSGDTQYF
cdr3_nt: TGTGCCAGTAGTCCTGGAGGCCGGAGCGGAGATACGCAGTATTTT

v_call: TRBV30
d_call: TRBD1
j_call: TRBJ2-3
clone_size: few
cdr3_aa: CAWSVPTGGTDTQYF
cdr3_nt: TGTGCCTGGAGCGTTCCGACAGGGGGGACAGATACGCAGTATTTT

v_call: TRBV27
d_call: .
j_call: TRBJ1-2
clone_size: .
cdr3_aa: CASSYRSGKGYTF
cdr3_nt: TGTGCCAGCAGTTACAGGTCAGGGAAGGGCTACACCTTC

v_call: TRBV10-2
d_call: TRBD2
j_call: TRBJ2-3
clone_size: once
cdr3_aa: CASSTPQGLAGATDTQYF
cdr3_nt: TGCGCCAGCAGTACGCCCCAGGGACTAGCGGGAGCCACAGATACGCAGTATTTT

v_call: TRBV5-5
d_call: .
j_call: TRBJ1-3
clone_size: .
cdr3_aa: CASSGEVGNTIYF
cdr3_nt: TGTGCCAGCAGCGGGGAAGTCGGAAACACCATATATTTT

v_call: TRBV6-5
d_call: TRBD1
j_call: TRBJ1-5
clone_size: .
cdr3_aa: CASSSGDRMAQPQHF
cdr3_nt: TGTGCCAGCAGTTCCGGGGACAGGATGGCTCAGCCCCAGCATTTT

v_call: TRBV28
d_call: .
j_call: TRBJ1-1
clone_size: .
cdr3_aa: CASSLFGSSEAFF
cdr3_nt: TGTGCCAGCAGTTTATTCGGCAGCTCTGAAGCTTTCTTT

v_call: TRBV28
d_call: TRBD2
j_call: TRBJ2-3
clone_size: .
cdr3_aa: CASSSQAGGADTQYF
cdr3_nt: TGTGCCAGCAGTTCACAAGCGGGAGGCGCAGATACGCAGTATTTT

v_call: TRBV28
d_call: .
j_call: TRBJ2-2
clone_size: .
cdr3_aa: CASSSPGELFF
cdr3_nt: TGTGCCAGCAGTTCCCCCGGGGAGCTGTTTTTT

v_call: TRBV28
d_call: .
j_call: TRBJ1-2
clone_size: .
cdr3_aa: CASLGTNMGGYTF
cdr3_nt: TGTGCCAGCTTGGGGACGAACATGGGGGGCTACACCTTC

v_call: TRBV6-1
d_call: .
j_call: TRBJ2-7
clone_size: .
cdr3_aa: CASSEMDGYEQYF
cdr3_nt: TGTGCCAGCAGTGAAATGGACGGTTACGAGCAGTACTTC

v_call: TRBV28
d_call: .
j_call: TRBJ1-5
clone_size: .
cdr3_aa: CASTNYRAFQPQHF
cdr3_nt: TGTGCCAGCACTAATTACAGGGCTTTCCAGCCCCAGCATTTT

v_call: TRBV10-1
d_call: TRBD1
j_call: TRBJ1-4
clone_size: once
cdr3_aa: CASKDRANEKLFF
cdr3_nt: TGCGCCAGCAAGGACAGGGCTAATGAAAAACTGTTTTTT

v_call: TRBV5-4
d_call: .
j_call: TRBJ1-5
clone_size: .
cdr3_aa: CASSHLGKGDQPQHF
cdr3_nt: TGTGCCAGCAGCCACCTCGGGAAGGGAGATCAGCCCCAGCATTTT

v_call: TRBV6-6
d_call: .
j_call: TRBJ1-2
clone_size: .
cdr3_aa: CASSEAGNNYGYTF
cdr3_nt: TGTGCCAGCTCGGAGGCAGGAAATAACTATGGCTACACCTTC

v_call: TRBV30
d_call: .
j_call: TRBJ2-3
clone_size: .
cdr3_aa: CAWSVGGSDTQYF
cdr3_nt: TGTGCCTGGAGCGTGGGGGGCTCGGATACGCAGTATTTT

v_call: TRBV19
d_call: .
j_call: TRBJ1-5
clone_size: .
cdr3_aa: CASEARGNQPQHF
cdr3_nt: TGTGCCAGTGAGGCCCGAGGCAATCAGCCCCAGCATTTT

v_call: TRBV5-1
d_call: .
j_call: TRBJ1-4
clone_size: .
cdr3_aa: CASSLDRLNEKLFF
cdr3_nt: TGCGCCAGCAGCTTGGACAGATTGAATGAAAAACTGTTCTTT

v_call: TRBV19
d_call: TRBD1
j_call: TRBJ1-5
clone_size: .
cdr3_aa: CASTGQGARGPQHF
cdr3_nt: TGTGCCAGTACGGGACAGGGGGCCCGGGGTCCCCAGCATTTT

v_call: TRBV2
d_call: TRBD1
j_call: TRBJ1-2
clone_size: once
cdr3_aa: CASSESDRVGYTF
cdr3_nt: TGTGCCAGCAGTGAATCGGACAGGGTAGGCTACACCTTC

v_call: TRBV27
d_call: TRBD2
j_call: TRBJ2-7
clone_size: .
cdr3_aa: CASSFVASGPYEQYF
cdr3_nt: TGTGCCAGCAGTTTTGTGGCTAGCGGGCCCTACGAGCAGTACTTC

v_call: TRBV28
d_call: TRBD1
j_call: TRBJ1-1
clone_size: .
cdr3_aa: CASRELRRPQGGAFF
cdr3_nt: TGTGCCAGCAGGGAATTAAGGAGGCCTCAGGGGGGAGCTTTCTTT

v_call: TRBV10-2
d_call: .
j_call: TRBJ1-1
clone_size: .
cdr3_aa: CASTKSEKNTEAFF
cdr3_nt: TGCGCCAGCACCAAATCGGAGAAGAACACTGAAGCTTTCTTT

v_call: TRBV6-5
d_call: TRBD1
j_call: TRBJ2-7
clone_size: medium-sized
cdr3_aa: CASSSPGQGIYEQYF
cdr3_nt: TGTGCCAGCAGCTCACCGGGACAGGGTATCTACGAGCAGTACTTC

v_call: TRBV5-1
d_call: TRBD2
j_call: TRBJ2-1
clone_size: .
cdr3_aa: CASSQHGGSGNNEQFF
cdr3_nt: TGCGCCAGCAGTCAGCATGGGGGTAGCGGGAACAATGAGCAGTTCTTC

v_call: TRBV30
d_call: TRBD2
j_call: TRBJ2-3
clone_size: .
cdr3_aa: CAWSVGAGGGDTQYF
cdr3_nt: TGTGCCTGGAGTGTCGGAGCGGGAGGGGGAGATACGCAGTATTTT

v_call: TRBV27
d_call: TRBD1
j_call: TRBJ2-7
clone_size: .
cdr3_aa: CASSLNRGYEQYF
cdr3_nt: TGTGCCAGCAGTTTAAACAGGGGTTACGAGCAGTACTTC

v_call: TRBV10-3
d_call: TRBD2
j_call: TRBJ2-1
clone_size: .
cdr3_aa: CAISGGLGGPDEQFF
cdr3_nt: TGTGCCATCAGTGGGGGACTAGGAGGTCCGGATGAGCAGTTCTTC

v_call: TRBV9
d_call: .
j_call: TRBJ2-7
clone_size: once
cdr3_aa: CASSVRGNSYEQYF
cdr3_nt: TGTGCCAGCAGCGTACGCGGGAATAGCTACGAGCAGTACTTC

v_call: TRBV28
d_call: TRBD2
j_call: TRBJ2-3
clone_size: .
cdr3_aa: CASSLGGAGTDTQYF
cdr3_nt: TGTGCCAGCAGCCTCGGGGGGGCCGGCACAGATACGCAGTATTTT

v_call: TRBV2
d_call: TRBD2
j_call: TRBJ2-5
clone_size: few
cdr3_aa: CASSAGGLAGRLETQYF
cdr3_nt: TGTGCCAGCAGTGCCGGAGGACTAGCGGGAAGACTAGAGACCCAGTACTTC

v_call: TRBV7-9
d_call: .
j_call: TRBJ1-6
clone_size: .
cdr3_aa: CASSWGGSGNSPLHF
cdr3_nt: TGTGCCAGCAGCTGGGGAGGCTCGGGCAATTCACCCCTCCACTTT

v_call: TRBV9
d_call: .
j_call: TRBJ2-3
clone_size: .
cdr3_aa: CASSVLGTDTQYF
cdr3_nt: TGTGCCAGCAGCGTTTTGGGCACAGATACGCAGTATTTT

v_call: TRBV30
d_call: TRBD2
j_call: TRBJ2-7
clone_size: .
cdr3_aa: CAGTSGSYEQYF
cdr3_nt: TGTGCCGGGACTAGCGGGAGTTACGAGCAGTACTTC

v_call: TRBV30
d_call: TRBD1
j_call: TRBJ1-2
clone_size: .
cdr3_aa: CAWSVTGTGGWGYTF
cdr3_nt: TGTGCCTGGAGTGTTACCGGGACAGGGGGTTGGGGCTACACCTTC

v_call: TRBV14
d_call: .
j_call: TRBJ2-1
clone_size: .
cdr3_aa: CASSQLAVVNEQFF
cdr3_nt: TGTGCCAGCAGCCAACTGGCGGTTGTCAATGAGCAGTTCTTC

v_call: TRBV28
d_call: TRBD2
j_call: TRBJ2-1
clone_size: .
cdr3_aa: CASSPAGGSYNEQFF
cdr3_nt: TGTGCCAGCAGTCCCGCGGGGGGATCCTACAATGAGCAGTTCTTC

v_call: TRBV5-1
d_call: .
j_call: TRBJ1-5
clone_size: .
cdr3_aa: CASSSQEPRQPQHF
cdr3_nt: TGCGCCAGCAGTTCACAGGAGCCAAGGCAGCCCCAGCATTTT

v_call: TRBV29-1
d_call: TRBD2
j_call: TRBJ2-2
clone_size: .
cdr3_aa: CSAAASGRRTGELFF
cdr3_nt: TGCAGCGCAGCCGCTAGCGGGAGGCGGACCGGGGAGCTGTTTTTT

v_call: TRBV28
d_call: .
j_call: TRBJ1-1
clone_size: medium-sized
cdr3_aa: CASTKSRTGPTEAFF
cdr3_nt: TGTGCCAGCACCAAATCCCGAACAGGGCCTACTGAAGCTTTCTTT

v_call: TRBV9
d_call: .
j_call: TRBJ2-1
clone_size: .
cdr3_aa: CASSGRLASYNEQFF
cdr3_nt: TGTGCCAGCAGCGGAAGGCTTGCTTCCTACAATGAGCAGTTCTTC

v_call: TRBV7-2
d_call: .
j_call: TRBJ1-1
clone_size: .
cdr3_aa: CASRERLGPNTEAFF
cdr3_nt: TGTGCCAGCAGGGAGAGACTGGGCCCGAACACTGAAGCTTTCTTT